These 26 T cell receptor beta chains originate from one sample sequenced in a study of Tregs in tolerant kidney transplant recipients. Recipients received nonmyeloablative bone marrow transplants from related graft donors, with transient mixed chimerism. TCRdb's copy holds only in-frame clones and misses some; the assay was immunoSEQ multiplex PCR. The data show 55,000 to 75,000 clones, around 87% seen once. The source was CD4+ T cells from blood (PBMCs), collected 6 months after the transplant. The receptor set was obtained from a human patient who received a combined kidney and bone marrow transplant. The T cells may partly be graft donor cells.

Regarding this clone: Relative to the germline gene, one junction end is altered; a read error may explain this. Additional DNA sequences in this sample encode the identical CDR3. This chain joins TRBV7-9 and TRBJ1-6, with a weak D call TRBD1 (5 bases). From germline, CDR1 is SEHNR and CDR2 FQNEAQ (reference sequence). CDR3 size: 13 residues. The CDR3 spells CASSRGDNSPLHF. The CDR3 DNA is TGTGCCAGCAGCCGGGGGGATAATTCCCCCCTCCACTTT.

This sequence joins TRBV28 and TRBJ2-7; maybe TRBD2 (6 bases). Germline assignment: CDR1 MDHEN and CDR2 SYDVKM. The CDR3 is made up of 15 amino acids. Trimming stripped 7 bases from V and 2 bases from J, with 18 bases between. CDR3 region: CASTHGGPLTYEQYF. In DNA, the CDR3 is TGTGCCAGCACCCACGGGGGACCGCTTACCTACGAGCAGTACTTC.

This chain uses TRBV18 with TRBJ1-2; tentatively, D is TRBD1 (6 bases). The CDR3 totals 14 residues. V lost 3 bases and J 8 bases, leaving 16 bases between the germline ends. Germline CDR1 and CDR2: KGHSH and LQKENI. The CDR3 DNA sequence: TGTGCCAGCTCACCGACAGGACGAGACGGGGGCTACACCTTC. Translated: CASSPTGRDGGYTF.

The V and J genes are TRBV29-1 and TRBJ1-2, with D perhaps TRBD1 (5 bases). Per the germline V gene, CDR1 is SQVTM and CDR2 is ANQGSEA. The CDR3 consists of 16 residues. V was shortened by 7 bases and J by 0 bases, with 21 bases between the two germline ends. The CDR3 reads CSARQRRVGANYGYTF. CDR3 coding DNA: TGCAGCGCCCGACAGCGTCGGGTTGGGGCTAACTATGGCTACACCTTC. The variable domain in full, completed from reference TRBV29-1 and TRBJ1-2, reads SAVISQKPSRDICQRGTSLTIQCQVDSQVTMMFWYRQQPGQSLTLIATANQGSEATYESGFVIDKFPISRPNLTFSTLTVSNMSPEDSSIYLCSARQRRVGANYGYTFGSGTRLTVV.

The rearrangement uses TRBV7-6 and TRBJ2-5; 8 positions agree with TRBD1. V lost 1 base and J lost 5; bases outside the gene matches: 3. CDR1 is SGHVS, CDR2 FNYEAQ, per germline. This CDR3 comprises 14 residues. This chain's CDR3 is CASSLDRGKETQYF. In DNA, the CDR3 is TGTGCCAGCAGCTTAGACAGGGGGAAGGAGACCCAGTACTTC.

This clone has a single count. The V call is TRBV5-6, the J call TRBJ2-7, with D maybe TRBD1 (5 bases). CDR1 and CDR2 from the germline V gene are SGHDT and YYEEEE. The CDR3 runs 14 residues. V was pared by 2 bases and J by 7 bases, with 16 bases between. The CDR3: CASSFGWGSGEQYF. CDR3 nucleotide sequence: TGTGCCAGCAGCTTCGGTTGGGGATCAGGGGAGCAGTACTTC.

A few counts support this clone. The chain recombines TRBV5-1 with TRBJ2-1; 9 bases agree with TRBD1. The length of the CDR3 is 17 residues. Unmatched junction bases numbered 11, after V lost 4 bases and J lost 3 bases. Germline values: CDR1 SGHRS, CDR2 YFSETQ. The CDR3: CASSELMGQGVYNEQFF. The CDR3 nucleotides are TGCGCCAGCAGCGAACTGATGGGACAGGGCGTCTACAATGAGCAGTTCTTC.

This sequence joins TRBV18 and TRBJ1-5, with D possibly matching TRBD1 (6 bases). Looked up from germline, CDR1 is KGHSH and CDR2 is LQKENI. V lost 4 bases to trimming and J lost 4 bases, with 8 bases between them. CDR3 length: 13 residues. The CDR3 coding sequence is TGTGCCAGCTCACAGGACAGTAATCAGCCCCAGCATTTT. Translation: CASSQDSNQPQHF.

The chain combines TRBV29-1 with TRBJ2-5; 7 nucleotides agree with TRBD1. The V gene's germline CDR1 is SQVTM and CDR2 ANQGSEA. The CDR3 runs to 13 residues. V lost 6 bases and J lost 5; bases outside the gene matches: 9. CDR3 sequence reads: CSVARTGGETQYF. CDR3 in DNA: TGCAGCGTGGCCCGGACAGGCGGGGAGACCCAGTACTTC.

The V gene is TRBV5-1, the J gene TRBJ2-3; the D is unclear. From germline, CDR1 is SGHRS and CDR2 YFSETQ. Trimming took off 7 bases at V and 5 bases at J, with 11 bases between the two ends. The CDR3 is made up of 12 amino acids. In DNA form, the CDR3 reads TGCGCCAGCCGCCTCCCGGGAGATACGCAGTATTTT. Translating it yields CASRLPGDTQYF.

The chain uses TRBV5-4 and TRBJ2-3, with D perhaps matching TRBD1 (6 bases). The V gene lost 0 bases and the J gene lost 3 bases, with 8 bases spanning the gap. The germline V gene encodes CDR1 SGHNT and CDR2 YYREEE (reference sequence). The CDR3 spans 14 residues. CDR3 nucleotide sequence: TGTGCCAGCAGCTTGGGACAGGTGACAGATACGCAGTATTTT. It yields the protein CASSLGQVTDTQYF.

CDR3 region: CASSLEGGTYEQYF. The CDR3 DNA is TGTGCCAGCAGTTTAGAAGGGGGCACATACGAGCAGTACTTC. The V gene is TRBV28, the J gene TRBJ2-7; 7 bases fit TRBD1. The CDR3 is 14 amino acids. Germline values: CDR1 MDHEN, CDR2 SYDVKM. V lost 2 bases to trimming and J lost 4 bases; unmatched junction nucleotides: 5.

This chain connects TRBV29-1 to TRBJ2-5; 8 bases are a match to TRBD2. The germline V gene has CDR1 SQVTM and CDR2 ANQGSEA. V lost 5 bases to trimming and J lost 4 bases; unmatched junction nucleotides: 6. This CDR3 has 13 residues. The CDR3 reads CSVPGGALETQYF. The CDR3 coding sequence is TGCAGCGTTCCCGGGGGGGCCTTAGAGACCCAGTACTTC.

In this sample, this clone turned up a few times. This chain joins TRBV19 and TRBJ1-1; the match to TRBD1 covers 7 bases. The CDR3 is made up of 13 amino acids. Germline V gene lookup returns CDR1 LNHDA and CDR2 SQIVND (reference sequence). Losses at the gene ends were 5 bases for V and 3 bases for J; bases not matched to a gene: 3. This chain's CDR3 is CASSQQGYTEAFF. The CDR3 coding sequence is TGTGCCAGTAGTCAACAGGGGTACACTGAAGCTTTCTTT. Complete variable domain (other parts from reference TRBV19 and TRBJ1-1): DGGITQSPKYLFRKEGQNVTLSCEQNLNHDAMYWYRQDPGQGLRLIYYSQIVNDFQKGDIAEGYSVSREKKESFPLTVTSAQKNPTAFYLCASSQQGYTEAFFGQGTRLTVV.

The V call is TRBV5-1, the J call TRBJ2-3, with D possibly matching TRBD1 (6 bases). CDR1 and CDR2 (germline): SGHRS, YFSETQ. The CDR3 contains 16 residues. V was pared by 3 bases and J by 0 bases, with 14 bases between. CDR3 sequence: CASSWEGTGSTDTQYF. CDR3 DNA: TGCGCCAGCAGCTGGGAAGGTACAGGGAGCACAGATACGCAGTATTTT.

The gene calls are TRBV6-1 and TRBJ1-1; D unclear. The CDR3 is 14 amino acids. Per the germline V gene, CDR1 is MNHNS and CDR2 is SASEGT. Trimming left V 4 bases short and J 1 base short, with 10 bases between. CDR3 sequence (DNA): TGTGCCAGCAGTGCAAACCAGTGGAACACTGAAGCTTTCTTT. This encodes CASSANQWNTEAFF.

The J gene is TRBJ2-7, the V gene TRBV10-3; 11 nucleotides agree with TRBD2. The CDR3 consists of 15 residues. Per germline, CDR1 ENHRY and CDR2 SYGVKD. Unmatched junction bases numbered 8, after V lost 3 bases and J lost 7 bases. The CDR3 here is CAISDVAGGRNEQYF. The CDR3 nucleotides read TGTGCCATCAGTGATGTAGCGGGGGGGAGGAATGAGCAGTACTTC.

For the CDR3, the DNA is TGTGCCAGCAGTCTGACAGTAAATCAGCCCCAGCATTTT. Protein: CASSLTVNQPQHF. The chain is built from TRBV6-6 and TRBJ1-5, with a tentative D call TRBD1 (5 bases). V was pared by 5 bases and J by 4 bases, with 9 bases between. The CDR3 extends over 13 amino acids. Germline loops: CDR1 MNHNY, CDR2 SVGAGI (reference sequence).

The gene calls are TRBV2 and TRBJ2-1, with 7 bases matching TRBD1. The CDR3 covers 14 residues. Germline V gene data show CDR1 as SNHLY and CDR2 as FYNNEI. The V and J ends lost 5 bases and 3 bases, in that order; junction bases with no gene match: 4. CDR3 sequence (DNA): TGTGCCAGCAGTTCCGGGACAGTCTACAATGAGCAGTTCTTC. As protein: CASSSGTVYNEQFF.

The V and J genes are TRBV5-4 and TRBJ2-1; the D gene is possibly TRBD2 (6 bases). V dropped 4 bases and J dropped 4 bases, with 15 bases sitting between them. The CDR3 runs to 15 residues. Looked up from germline, CDR1 is SGHNT and CDR2 is YYREEE (reference sequence). The CDR3 here is CASSAGLDRYNEQFF. The CDR3 DNA sequence: TGTGCCAGCAGCGCGGGACTGGACCGGTACAATGAGCAGTTCTTC.

V usage is TRBV10-3 and J usage is TRBJ2-3; 7 bases align to TRBD2. Germline V gene lookup returns CDR1 ENHRY and CDR2 SYGVKD. With V trimmed by 0 bases and J by 1 base, 4 bases remained unmatched. This CDR3 contains 16 residues. The CDR3 sequence is CAISESQRGRTDTQYF. Here the CDR3 DNA reads TGTGCCATCAGTGAGTCCCAGCGGGGACGCACAGATACGCAGTATTTT.

The chain links TRBV30 to TRBJ2-7; 11 positions agree with TRBD1. Trimming at V came to 5 bases and at J to 3 bases, leaving 6 bases not matched to a gene. The CDR3 has 14 residues. CDR1 and CDR2 (germline): GTSNPN, SVGIG (reference sequence). The CDR3 nucleotides read TGTGCCTGGGTGTCCGGGACAGGGGGCTACGAGCAGTACTTC. It is translated as CAWVSGTGGYEQYF.

V gene TRBV13 combines with J gene TRBJ2-3, with 10 bases aligning to TRBD2. Trimming cost V 5 bases and J 2 bases; bases outside gene matches: 7. The CDR3 length is 16 residues. CDR1 and CDR2 (germline): PRHDT, FYEKMQ (reference sequence). DNA of the CDR3: TGTGCCAGCAGCCTATTAGCGGGGGGCCACACAGATACGCAGTATTTT. This encodes CASSLLAGGHTDTQYF.

The chain combines TRBV14 with TRBJ2-6, with D tentatively TRBD1 (5 bases). The CDR3 sequence is 20 residues long. The germline V and J ends were trimmed by 5 bases and 0 bases, with 23 bases remaining between them. CDR1 SGHDN and CDR2 FVKESK come from the germline V gene. In DNA form, the CDR3 reads TGTGCCAGCAGCAGAGCGCTTGTCTCAGGGCCAACCTCTGGGGCCAACGTCCTGACTTTC. Its translation: CASSRALVSGPTSGANVLTF.

The chain employs TRBV30 and TRBJ1-3; D possibly corresponds to TRBD1 (5 bases). The CDR3 covers 14 residues. V lost 0 bases and J 3 bases, leaving 9 bases between the germline ends. CDR1 is GTSNPN, CDR2 SVGIG, per germline (reference sequence). CDR3 residues: CAWSVTGHGNTIYF. The DNA for the CDR3 is TGTGCCTGGAGTGTAACAGGCCATGGAAACACCATATATTTT.

This chain uses TRBV18 with TRBJ2-2, with a weak D call TRBD2 (6 bases). From germline, CDR1 is KGHSH and CDR2 LQKENI. The CDR3 loop spans 16 amino acids. The V gene lost 2 bases and the J gene lost 1 base, with 11 bases spanning the gap. CDR3 amino acids: CASSPRSSVNTGELFF. DNA for the CDR3: TGTGCCAGCTCACCAAGGTCTAGCGTGAACACCGGGGAGCTGTTTTTT.